A selection of T cell receptor beta chains follows, all from one sample in a study of PD-L1 blockade in urothelial cancer. Assay: immunoSEQ multiplex PCR; the TCRdb copy retains only in-frame clones and omits some. The repertoire consists of approximately 47,000 clones, with roughly 80% occurring once and the leading ten covering approximately 8.8%. This specimen consisted of PBMCs, obtained around atezolizumab (anti-PD-L1) treatment. The source of these receptors is a man aged 70 or older with urothelial cancer. Both conserved end residues are part of each CDR3. Each record gives: V gene, CDR3 length, CDR3 protein.

v_call: TRBV6-1; cdr3_length: 14; cdr3_aa: CASRMTGYNQPQHF
v_call: TRBV6-1; cdr3_length: 14; cdr3_aa: CASSINRGSTEAFF
v_call: TRBV7-2; cdr3_length: 18; cdr3_aa: CASSLGLAGGPRRETQYF
v_call: TRBV2; cdr3_length: 13; cdr3_aa: CASSFSYTGELFF
v_call: TRBV28; cdr3_length: 15; cdr3_aa: CASSRGTGNTGELFF
v_call: TRBV2; cdr3_length: 18; cdr3_aa: CASSASSSGGSSTDTQYF
v_call: TRBV28; cdr3_length: 12; cdr3_aa: CASSPNSYEQYF
v_call: TRBV11-2; cdr3_length: 16; cdr3_aa: CASTRSGTSGSYEQYF
v_call: TRBV6-1; cdr3_length: 17; cdr3_aa: CASSDAGQGAGNYGYTF
v_call: TRBV18; cdr3_length: 14; cdr3_aa: CASSPTELYNEQFF
v_call: TRBV27; cdr3_length: 16; cdr3_aa: CASSRQGAQGRFEQYF
v_call: TRBV18; cdr3_length: 14; cdr3_aa: CASSLTSLGRTQYF
v_call: TRBV4-1; cdr3_length: 14; cdr3_aa: CASRRPGQGPEAFF
v_call: TRBV25-1; cdr3_length: 16; cdr3_aa: CASRTPQGRRNYGYTF
v_call: TRBV4-1; cdr3_length: 13; cdr3_aa: CASSQDPRTEAFF
v_call: TRBV5-1; cdr3_length: 15; cdr3_aa: CASSSPGQGYNERVF
v_call: TRBV4-1; cdr3_length: 17; cdr3_aa: CASSQDGGTGFTYEQYF
v_call: TRBV13; cdr3_length: 16; cdr3_aa: CASSLGGLANTDTQYF
v_call: TRBV29-1; cdr3_length: 13; cdr3_aa: CSVTAPSAHEQYF
v_call: TRBV28; cdr3_length: 15; cdr3_aa: CASSSPGTSTDTQYF
v_call: TRBV5-1; cdr3_length: 14; cdr3_aa: CASSLQQNSYGYTF
v_call: TRBV5-4; cdr3_length: 15; cdr3_aa: CASSPAQGMNTEAFF
v_call: TRBV11-2; cdr3_length: 14; cdr3_aa: CASSLEQGVGGYTF
v_call: TRBV19; cdr3_length: 16; cdr3_aa: CASSVSGRIPSYEQYF
v_call: TRBV11-2; cdr3_length: 15; cdr3_aa: CASSFQRELSETQYF
v_call: TRBV10-3; cdr3_length: 15; cdr3_aa: CAISEIAGLSYEQYF
v_call: TRBV6-6; cdr3_length: 14; cdr3_aa: CASSYSGSNYGYTF
v_call: TRBV6-6; cdr3_length: 14; cdr3_aa: CASSYGQGGETQYF
v_call: TRBV5-1; cdr3_length: 14; cdr3_aa: CASRSDIPQETQYF
v_call: TRBV19; cdr3_length: 15; cdr3_aa: CASSPTGGPYNEQFF
v_call: TRBV18; cdr3_length: 14; cdr3_aa: CATRLGSEQETQYF
v_call: TRBV30; cdr3_length: 12; cdr3_aa: CAWSGINYGYTF
v_call: TRBV10-1; cdr3_length: 13; cdr3_aa: CASAGARNKEQFF
v_call: TRBV5-1; cdr3_length: 16; cdr3_aa: CASSLVLAGVIRELFF
v_call: TRBV13; cdr3_length: 17; cdr3_aa: CASSLGLRGGSGHEQFF
v_call: TRBV5-8; cdr3_length: 12; cdr3_aa: CASSRGYNEQFF
v_call: TRBV11-2; cdr3_length: 15; cdr3_aa: CASSLIQGRAYEQYF
v_call: TRBV18; cdr3_length: 14; cdr3_aa: CASSPDRSSYEQYF
v_call: TRBV6-6; cdr3_length: 14; cdr3_aa: CASSGGTVNQPQHF
v_call: TRBV4-1; cdr3_length: 15; cdr3_aa: CASSPMTGGANGYTF
v_call: TRBV2; cdr3_length: 13; cdr3_aa: CASNIAGVGEQYF
v_call: TRBV18; cdr3_length: 15; cdr3_aa: CASSTGGVGTGELFF
v_call: TRBV14; cdr3_length: 16; cdr3_aa: CASSQDSGPPYNEQFF
v_call: TRBV10-2; cdr3_length: 13; cdr3_aa: CASRLSGTGELFF
v_call: TRBV19; cdr3_length: 15; cdr3_aa: CASNGQGRGNQPQHF
v_call: TRBV7-2; cdr3_length: 18; cdr3_aa: CASSSPRGTSGNSGEQYF
v_call: TRBV18; cdr3_length: 14; cdr3_aa: CASSPVQRSYEQYF
v_call: TRBV30; cdr3_length: 14; cdr3_aa: CAWSRRRAGNTIYF
v_call: TRBV4-1; cdr3_length: 15; cdr3_aa: CASTHTAFSYNEQFF
v_call: TRBV6-1; cdr3_length: 14; cdr3_aa: CASKRMGQVYGYTF
v_call: TRBV7-9; cdr3_length: 14; cdr3_aa: CASSPGTGVYEQYF
v_call: TRBV19; cdr3_length: 16; cdr3_aa: CASSIQGQGLGQPQHF
v_call: TRBV10-3; cdr3_length: 16; cdr3_aa: CAISDRLAGENSEQFF
v_call: TRBV5-1; cdr3_length: 16; cdr3_aa: CASSGGPTAEQETQYF
v_call: TRBV10-3; cdr3_length: 13; cdr3_aa: CAISLAGSNEQFF